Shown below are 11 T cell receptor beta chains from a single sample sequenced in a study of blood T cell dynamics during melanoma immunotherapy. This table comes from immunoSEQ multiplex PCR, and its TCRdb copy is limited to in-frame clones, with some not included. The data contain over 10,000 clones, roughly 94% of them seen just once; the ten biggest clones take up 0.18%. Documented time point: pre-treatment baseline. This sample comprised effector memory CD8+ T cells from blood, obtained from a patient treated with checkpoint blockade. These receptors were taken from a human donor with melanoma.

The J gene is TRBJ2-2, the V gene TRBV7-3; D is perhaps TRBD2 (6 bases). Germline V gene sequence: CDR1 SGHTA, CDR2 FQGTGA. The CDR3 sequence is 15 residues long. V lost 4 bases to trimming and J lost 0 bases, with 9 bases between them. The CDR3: CASSSGATNTGELFF. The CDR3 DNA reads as TGTGCCAGCAGCTCGGGAGCGACGAACACCGGGGAGCTGTTTTTT.

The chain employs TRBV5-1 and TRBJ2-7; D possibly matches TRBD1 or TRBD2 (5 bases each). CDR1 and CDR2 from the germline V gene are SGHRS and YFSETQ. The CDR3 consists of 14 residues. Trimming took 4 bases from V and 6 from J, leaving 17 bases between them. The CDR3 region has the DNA TGCGCCAGCAGCCCACGAGACAGCGGTCTCGAGCAGTACTTC. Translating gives CASSPRDSGLEQYF.

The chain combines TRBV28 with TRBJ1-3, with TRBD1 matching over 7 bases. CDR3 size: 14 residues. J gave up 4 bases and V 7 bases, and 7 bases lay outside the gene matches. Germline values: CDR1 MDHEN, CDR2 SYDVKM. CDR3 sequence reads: CASTHRGYGNTIYF. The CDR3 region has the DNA TGTGCCAGCACACACAGGGGATACGGAAACACCATATATTTT.

CDR3 in DNA: TGTGCCAGTATATGGGGTTATGAAGCTTTCTTT. Amino acids: CASIWGYEAFF. The rearrangement links TRBV19 to TRBJ1-1; D unclear. Germline V gene lookup returns CDR1 LNHDA and CDR2 SQIVND (reference sequence). V was pared by 7 bases and J by 7 bases, with 10 bases between. CDR3 size: 11 residues.

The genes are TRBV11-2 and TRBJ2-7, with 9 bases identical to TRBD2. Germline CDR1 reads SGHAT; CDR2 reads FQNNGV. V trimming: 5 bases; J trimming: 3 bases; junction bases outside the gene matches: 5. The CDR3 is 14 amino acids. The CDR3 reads CASSRSGRIYEQYF. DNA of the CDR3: TGTGCCAGCAGCCGAAGCGGGAGGATCTACGAGCAGTACTTC.

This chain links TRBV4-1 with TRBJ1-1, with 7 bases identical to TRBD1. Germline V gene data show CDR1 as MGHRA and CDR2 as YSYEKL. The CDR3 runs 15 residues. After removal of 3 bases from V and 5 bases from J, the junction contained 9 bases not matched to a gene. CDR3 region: CASSHLLTGWTEAFF. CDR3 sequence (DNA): TGCGCCAGCAGCCATCTATTGACAGGGTGGACTGAAGCTTTCTTT.

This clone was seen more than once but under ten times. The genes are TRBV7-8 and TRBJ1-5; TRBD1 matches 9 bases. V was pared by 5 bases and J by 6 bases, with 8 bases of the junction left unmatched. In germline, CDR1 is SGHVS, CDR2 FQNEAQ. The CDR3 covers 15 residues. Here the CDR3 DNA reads TGTGCCAGCAGCCCGGGACAGGGATGGGGTCAGCCCCAGCATTTT. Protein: CASSPGQGWGQPQHF. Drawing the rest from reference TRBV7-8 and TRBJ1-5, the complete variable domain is GAGVSQSPRYKVAKRGQDVALRCDPISGHVSLFWYQQALGQGPEFLTYFQNEAQLDKSGLPSDRFFAERPEGSVSTLKIQRTQQEDSAVYLCASSPGQGWGQPQHFGDGTRLSIL.

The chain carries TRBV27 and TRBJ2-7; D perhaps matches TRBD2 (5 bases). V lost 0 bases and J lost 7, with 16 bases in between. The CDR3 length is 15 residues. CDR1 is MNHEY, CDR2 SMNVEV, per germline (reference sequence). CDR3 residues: CASSLSIAGGSEQYF. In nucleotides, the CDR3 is TGTGCCAGCAGTTTATCAATTGCGGGTGGCTCGGAGCAGTACTTC.

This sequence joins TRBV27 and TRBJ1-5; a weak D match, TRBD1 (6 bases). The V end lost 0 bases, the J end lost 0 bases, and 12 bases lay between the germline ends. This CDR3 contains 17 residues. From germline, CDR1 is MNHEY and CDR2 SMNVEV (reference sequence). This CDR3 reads CASSLSRGQLSNQPQHF. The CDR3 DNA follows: TGTGCCAGCAGTTTATCGAGGGGACAACTTAGCAATCAGCCCCAGCATTTT.

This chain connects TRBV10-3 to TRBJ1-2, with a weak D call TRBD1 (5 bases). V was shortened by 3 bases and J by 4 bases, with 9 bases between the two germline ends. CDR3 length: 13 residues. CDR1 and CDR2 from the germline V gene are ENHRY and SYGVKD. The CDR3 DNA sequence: TGTGCCATCAGTGATAGGCAGGGCTATGGCTACACCTTC. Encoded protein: CAISDRQGYGYTF.

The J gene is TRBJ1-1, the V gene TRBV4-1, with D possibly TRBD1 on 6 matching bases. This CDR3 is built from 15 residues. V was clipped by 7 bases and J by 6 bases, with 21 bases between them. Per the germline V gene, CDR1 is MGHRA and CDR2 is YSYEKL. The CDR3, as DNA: TGCGCCAGCACCCCTGAGAGGGGGAAGTTCCCTGAAGCTTTCTTT. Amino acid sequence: CASTPERGKFPEAFF.